This passage covers 21 T cell receptor beta chains from one sample sequenced in a study of blood T cell repertoires in COVID-19. TCRdb's table, derived via immunoSEQ multiplex PCR, lists solely in-frame clones and lacks some. The sample shows under 450,000 clones, approximately 89% of them seen only once. Material for sequencing was PBMCs or T cells enriched from blood (not recorded which). Every receptor here comes from a woman aged 40 to 50 who had been exposed to COVID-19.

J is TRBJ1-6 and V is TRBV6-4; 7 bases match TRBD1. CDR3 length: 14 residues. Per germline, CDR1 MRHNA and CDR2 SNTAGT. Losses at the gene ends were 6 bases for V and 6 bases for J; bases not matched to a gene: 5. The DNA for the CDR3 is TGTGCCAGCAGCCCGGGACAGTTTAATTCACCCCTCCACTTT. This encodes CASSPGQFNSPLHF.

The chain is built from TRBV5-5 and TRBJ1-1; D may be TRBD1 (6 bases). There are 15 residues in the CDR3. The germline gives CDR1 SGHKS, CDR2 YYEKEE (reference sequence). The germline V and J ends were trimmed by 4 bases and 1 base, with 14 bases remaining between them. CDR3 bases: TGTGCCAGCAGCATTTTCCCGGACAGGAACACTGAAGCTTTCTTT. This gives the protein CASSIFPDRNTEAFF.

The chain links TRBV5-1 to TRBJ2-5, with 12 bases identical to TRBD1. Germline trimming cut 4 bases from V and 5 bases from J; bases unmatched to any gene: 3. The germline gives CDR1 SGHRS, CDR2 YFSETQ. The CDR3 sequence is 14 residues long. Here the CDR3 DNA reads TGCGCCAGCAGCAGGGACAGGGGGCTTGAGACCCAGTACTTC. Encoded protein: CASSRDRGLETQYF.

The V call is TRBV2, the J call TRBJ1-6; D is undetermined. The CDR3 spans 12 residues. The germline V gene encodes CDR1 SNHLY and CDR2 FYNNEI. The V and J ends lost 6 bases and 7 bases respectively, with 7 bases between them. The CDR3 protein is CASRRANSPLHF. CDR3 DNA sequence: TGTGCCAGCAGGAGGGCAAATTCACCCCTCCACTTT.

The chain uses TRBV5-4 and TRBJ2-7; 9 bases match TRBD1. The trim removed 1 base at V and 5 bases at J, leaving 4 bases unmatched. This CDR3 is built from 14 residues. Germline assignment: CDR1 SGHNT and CDR2 YYREEE (reference sequence). CDR3 coding DNA: TGTGCCAGCAGCTTGCCGGGACAGGGCCACGAGCAGTACTTC. This gives the protein CASSLPGQGHEQYF.

The genes are TRBV4-3 and TRBJ2-3, with D possibly matching TRBD2 (5 bases). Trimming removed 0 bases from V and 1 base from J, with 11 bases in between. The CDR3 totals 16 residues. Germline V gives CDR1 LGHNA, CDR2 YSLEER. The CDR3 sequence is CASSQDPAGGTDTQYF. Here the CDR3 DNA reads TGCGCCAGCAGCCAAGATCCAGCCGGGGGCACAGATACGCAGTATTTT.

This chain links TRBV5-6 with TRBJ2-7; 11 bases are a match to TRBD2. J lost 2 bases, V lost 4 bases, and 8 bases had no gene match. The germline gives CDR1 SGHDT, CDR2 YYEEEE. The CDR3 runs 16 residues. As DNA, the CDR3 is TGTGCCAGCAGCGCAGGACTAGCGGGCTCTCCCTACGAGCAGTACTTC. Translating gives CASSAGLAGSPYEQYF.

The J gene is TRBJ1-1, the V gene TRBV5-5; 7 bases fit TRBD1. Germline CDR1 reads SGHKS; CDR2 reads YYEKEE (reference sequence). CDR3 length: 15 residues. The trim removed 4 bases at V and 2 bases at J, leaving 8 bases unmatched. The CDR3 nucleotides are TGTGCCAGCAGCAGACAACAGGGGTTTAACACTGAAGCTTTCTTT. Protein: CASSRQQGFNTEAFF.

This chain joins TRBV19 and TRBJ2-7; 7 nucleotides align to TRBD1. The CDR3 loop spans 13 amino acids. Germline CDR1 is LNHDA and CDR2 is SQIVND (reference sequence). J gave up 2 bases and V 8 bases, and 6 bases lay outside the gene matches. Here the CDR3 reads CASSRQGPYEQYF. CDR3 sequence (DNA): TGTGCCAGTTCGAGACAGGGACCCTACGAGCAGTACTTC.

J is TRBJ1-5 and V is TRBV2, with D uncertain. CDR1 is SNHLY and CDR2 is FYNNEI in the germline V gene. This CDR3 spans 16 amino acids. V lost 3 bases to trimming and J lost 0 bases, with 12 bases between them. The CDR3 sequence: CASSDTGVNSNQPQHF. The DNA of the CDR3 is TGTGCCAGCAGTGACACGGGAGTAAATAGCAATCAGCCCCAGCATTTT.

This chain joins TRBV27 and TRBJ1-5; D gene unclear. V lost 3 bases and J lost 0, with 9 bases in between. Germline lookup yields CDR1 MNHEY and CDR2 SMNVEV (reference sequence). The CDR3 spans 15 residues. The chain's CDR3 is CASSFSSYSNQPQHF. CDR3 in DNA: TGTGCCAGCAGTTTCAGTTCTTATAGCAATCAGCCCCAGCATTTT.

The V call is TRBV15, the J call TRBJ1-1; 7 bases agree with TRBD1. This CDR3 has 15 amino acids. Germline CDR1 LNHNV, CDR2 YYDKDF (reference sequence). After removal of 9 bases from V and 1 base from J, the junction contained 11 bases not matched to a gene. CDR3 region: CATGVDRIPNTEAFF. CDR3 bases: TGTGCCACTGGGGTGGACAGGATCCCGAACACTGAAGCTTTCTTT.

As for this clone: One junction end disagrees with the germline gene, perhaps due to a read error. This chain uses TRBV2 with TRBJ2-2; perhaps TRBD2 as D (5 bases). The germline gives CDR1 SNHLY, CDR2 FYNNEI. The CDR3 contains 15 residues. The CDR3: CASREGSLNTGELFF. CDR3 nucleotide sequence: TGTGCCAGCAGGGAAGGGAGCTTAAACACCGGGGAGCTGTTTTTT.

The chain links TRBV6-2 or TRBV6-3 to TRBJ2-7, with D possibly being TRBD1 (6 bases). The CDR3 extends over 14 amino acids. The V end was cut by 6 bases, the J end by 3 bases, with 15 bases between. Germline CDR1 reads MNHEY; CDR2 reads SVGEGT. CDR3 nucleotide sequence: TGTGCCAGCAGCCGCTATGGACAGAACTACGAGCAGTACTTC. It is translated as CASSRYGQNYEQYF.

J is TRBJ2-1 and V is TRBV12-3 or TRBV12-4, with 10 bases identical to TRBD2. The CDR3 is 13 residues long. Unmatched junction bases numbered 2, after V lost 6 bases and J lost 6 bases. CDR3: CASRGTSVNEQFF. The DNA for the CDR3 is TGTGCCAGCAGGGGGACTAGCGTCAATGAGCAGTTCTTC.

J is TRBJ2-5 and V is TRBV30; 15 bases are a match to TRBD2. Germline V CDR1 and CDR2: GTSNPN, SVGIG (reference sequence). The CDR3 consists of 17 residues. After removal of 2 bases from V and 9 bases from J, the junction contained 13 bases not matched to a gene. CDR3 region: CAWSSSRGTSGGNPQYF. CDR3 nucleotides: TGTGCCTGGAGTTCGTCGAGGGGGACTAGCGGGGGGAATCCCCAGTACTTC.

This chain links TRBV30 with TRBJ2-1; D not certain. CDR1 and CDR2 from the germline V gene are GTSNPN and SVGIG (reference sequence). CDR3 length: 13 residues. V lost 0 bases, J lost 5 bases, and 8 bases lay in between. The CDR3 sequence: CAWSVLLNNEQFF. The CDR3 DNA follows: TGTGCCTGGAGTGTTCTACTAAACAATGAGCAGTTCTTC.

The CDR3 DNA reads as TGTGCCAGCAGCTCCGGACAGGGGGCTGGCACTGAAGCTTTCTTT. This sequence encodes CASSSGQGAGTEAFF. The V gene is TRBV11-3, the J gene TRBJ1-1, with 11 nucleotides matching TRBD1. V dropped 4 bases and J dropped 4; count of bases not matched to a gene: 5. This CDR3 is 15 amino acids long. Germline V gives CDR1 SGHNT, CDR2 YENEEA.

The J gene is TRBJ1-2, the V gene TRBV19, with 9 positions matching TRBD1. CDR1 LNHDA and CDR2 SQIVND come from the germline V gene (reference sequence). This CDR3 region has 14 residues. J lost 4 bases, V lost 3 bases, and 3 bases had no gene match. Here the CDR3 DNA reads TGTGCCAGTAGTATTCTGACAGGGGGCTATGGCTACACCTTC. This encodes CASSILTGGYGYTF.

The V call is TRBV12-3 or TRBV12-4, the J call TRBJ1-2; tentative D call: TRBD1 (5 bases). This CDR3 region has 10 residues. The V and J ends lost 6 bases and 6 bases respectively, with 5 bases between them. CDR3 bases: TGTGCCAGCAGAGGGGATGGCTACACCTTC. The encoded protein is CASRGDGYTF.

V and J are TRBV5-8 and TRBJ1-1; tentatively, D is TRBD1 (6 bases). The CDR3 has 13 residues. V was shortened by 4 bases and J by 10 bases, with 17 bases between the two germline ends. Germline assignment: CDR1 SGHTS and CDR2 YDEGEE. The CDR3 region has the DNA TGTGCCAGCAGCCCGGGGGGGCGCTTGGGAGCTTTCTTT. This sequence encodes CASSPGGRLGAFF.